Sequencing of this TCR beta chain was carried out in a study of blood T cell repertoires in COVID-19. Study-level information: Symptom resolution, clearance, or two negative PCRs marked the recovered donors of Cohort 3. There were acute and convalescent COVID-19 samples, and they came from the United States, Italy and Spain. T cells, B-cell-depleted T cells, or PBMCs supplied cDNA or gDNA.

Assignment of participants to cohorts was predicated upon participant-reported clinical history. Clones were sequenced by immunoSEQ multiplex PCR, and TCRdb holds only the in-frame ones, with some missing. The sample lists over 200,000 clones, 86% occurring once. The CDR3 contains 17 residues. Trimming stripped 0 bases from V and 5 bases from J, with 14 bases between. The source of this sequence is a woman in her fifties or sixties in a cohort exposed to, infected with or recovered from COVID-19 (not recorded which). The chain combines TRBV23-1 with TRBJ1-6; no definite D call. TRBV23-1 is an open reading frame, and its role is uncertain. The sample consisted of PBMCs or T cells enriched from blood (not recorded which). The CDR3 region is CASSQSSTQRDNSPLHF. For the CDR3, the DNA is TGCGCCAGCAGTCAATCGTCAACCCAGAGGGATAATTCACCCCTCCACTTT.